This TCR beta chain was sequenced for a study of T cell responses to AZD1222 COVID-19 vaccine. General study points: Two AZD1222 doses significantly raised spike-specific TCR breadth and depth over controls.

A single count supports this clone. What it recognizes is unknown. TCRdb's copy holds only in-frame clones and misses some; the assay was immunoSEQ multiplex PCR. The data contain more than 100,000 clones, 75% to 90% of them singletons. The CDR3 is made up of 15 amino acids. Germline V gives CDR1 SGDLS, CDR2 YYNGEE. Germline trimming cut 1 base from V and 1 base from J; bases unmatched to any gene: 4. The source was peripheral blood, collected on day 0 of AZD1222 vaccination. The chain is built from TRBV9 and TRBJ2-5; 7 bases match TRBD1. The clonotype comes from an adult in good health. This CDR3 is CASSVIQGPQETQYF. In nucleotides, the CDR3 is TGTGCCAGCAGCGTAATACAGGGGCCCCAAGAGACCCAGTACTTC. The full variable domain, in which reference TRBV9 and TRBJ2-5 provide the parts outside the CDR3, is DSGVTQTPKHLITATGQRVTLRCSPRSGDLSVYWYQQSLDQGLQFLIQYYNGEERAKGNILERFSAQQFPDLHSELNLSSLELGDSALYFCASSVIQGPQETQYFGPGTRLLVL.